What follows is one T cell receptor (beta chain) and its context. The protocol was immunoSEQ multiplex PCR, while the TCRdb copy is restricted to in-frame clones and leaves out a portion. The sample has approximately 86,000 clones, roughly 93% seen once. This entry comes from a study of OX40 agonist ivuxolimab in advanced cancers. Sequencing was performed on CD4+ or CD8+ T cells sorted from blood, taken in a trial of the OX40 agonist ivuxolimab. The source of this sequence is an adult with an advanced solid tumor such as melanoma, head and neck, liver or kidney cancer.

The CDR3 loop is CASSQVAGEGGELFF. The CDR3 DNA is TGTGCCAGCAGCCAAGTGGCTGGCGAGGGCGGGGAGCTGTTTTTT. V usage is TRBV4-2 and J usage is TRBJ2-2; TRBD2 might be the D (5 bases). CDR3 length: 15 residues. The V gene lost 1 base and the J gene lost 7 bases, with 13 bases spanning the gap. Looked up from germline, CDR1 is LGHNA and CDR2 is YNFKEQ.